This TCR beta chain was identified in a study of response to subunit inactivated influenza vaccine. General observations from the study: Researchers suggested that each seasonal influenza vaccination recruits few new T cells.

The CDR3 consists of 13 residues. The germline gives CDR1 KGHDR, CDR2 SFDVKD. A remark on this clonotype: The antigen is unknown. The junction shows a germline mismatch at one end, possibly a read error.

MiXCR was run by TCRdb on the RT-PCR reads, yielding one entry per CDR3 protein. The sample lists 500,000 to 750,000 distinct CDR3 sequences, 14% occurring once. The receptor was isolated from a man between 50 and 59 years old who received an inactivated influenza vaccine. The source was PBMCs from blood, collected approximately 12 days after vaccination. The gene calls are TRBV24-1 and TRBJ2-1; the D gene is possibly TRBD1 (5 bases). The CDR3 here is CATGDSGYNEQFF. CDR3 bases: TGTGCCACCGGTGACAGTGGCTACAATGAGCAGTTCTTC.